This T cell receptor beta chain emerged from a study of molecular identifiers for immune sequencing clone quantification. Worth noting for this clonotype: A read error is possible here, since a much larger clone lies one base away.

The V gene's germline CDR1 is MNHEY and CDR2 SVGEGT. The CDR3 spans 11 residues. TCRdb called the PCR reads again in MiXCR, with one record for every CDR3 protein. The sample includes approximately 590,000 distinct CDR3 sequences, 25% seen only once; the top ten take 0.7% to 0.95%. The sequenced material came from naive CD8+ T cells from blood, with Jurkat cell RNA spiked in. As to subset: FACS-sorted CD8+CD4-CCR7+CD45RA+ naive T cells. This chain uses TRBV6-2 or TRBV6-3 with TRBJ1-1; D is ambiguous. This sequence was found in a human donor in good health. Some libraries in this study had Jurkat cell RNA spiked in. CDR3 amino acids: CANSQGQEAFF. For the CDR3, the DNA is TGTGCCAACAGTCAAGGTCAGGAAGCTTTCTTT.